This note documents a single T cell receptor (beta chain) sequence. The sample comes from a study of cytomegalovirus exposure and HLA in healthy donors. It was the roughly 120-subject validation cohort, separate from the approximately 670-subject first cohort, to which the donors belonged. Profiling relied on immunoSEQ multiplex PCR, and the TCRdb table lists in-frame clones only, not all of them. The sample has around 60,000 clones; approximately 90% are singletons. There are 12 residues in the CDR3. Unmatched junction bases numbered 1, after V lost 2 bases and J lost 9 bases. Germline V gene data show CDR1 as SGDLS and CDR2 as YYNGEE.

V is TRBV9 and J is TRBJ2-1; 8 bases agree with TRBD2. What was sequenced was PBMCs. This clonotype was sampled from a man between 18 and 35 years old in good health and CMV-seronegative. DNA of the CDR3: TGTGCCAGCAGCGTTGGGACTAGTGAGCAGTTCTTC. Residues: CASSVGTSEQFF. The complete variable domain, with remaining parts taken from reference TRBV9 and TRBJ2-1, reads DSGVTQTPKHLITATGQRVTLRCSPRSGDLSVYWYQQSLDQGLQFLIQYYNGEERAKGNILERFSAQQFPDLHSELNLSSLELGDSALYFCASSVGTSEQFFGPGTRLTVL.